The 12 T cell receptor beta chains presented below share a single source sample, sequenced in a study of early T cells in non-severe SARS-CoV-2 infection. TCRdb used MiXCR to reprocess the 5' RACE reads, holding one entry per CDR3 protein. The data hold about 46,000 distinct CDR3 sequences, with 5.4% observed a single time. The sample consisted of whole blood, taken at baseline. The origin of the receptors is an adult who was a healthcare worker with PCR-confirmed SARS-CoV-2 infection or an uninfected control (not recorded which).

This clonotype appeared many times. The chain has TRBV24-1 and TRBJ2-1; D is unclear. The CDR3 spans 17 residues. Trimming took off 2 bases at V and 0 bases at J, with 13 bases between the two ends. The V gene's germline CDR1 is KGHDR and CDR2 SFDVKD. In DNA form, the CDR3 reads TGTGCCACCAGTGATTCAGGTATTTTCAGCTCCTACAATGAGCAGTTCTTC. It specifies CATSDSGIFSSYNEQFF.

This clonotype came up a few times. CDR3 coding DNA: TGCGCCAGCAGCTTGCCGGCCTTACCATCCACAGATACGCAGTATTTT. The encoded protein is CASSLPALPSTDTQYF. The chain recombines TRBV5-1 with TRBJ2-3; unclear D gene. With 1 base removed from V and 2 bases from J, the gap between germline ends came to 14 bases. The CDR3 runs 16 residues. The germline V gene encodes CDR1 SGHRS and CDR2 YFSETQ.

This clonotype was counted ten times or more. The chain is built from TRBV27 and TRBJ2-1, with D perhaps being TRBD1 or TRBD2 (6 bases each). CDR1 and CDR2 (germline): MNHEY, SMNVEV (reference sequence). The CDR3 loop spans 14 amino acids. Between the trimmed V and J ends, which lost 10 bases and 7 bases, there was a span of 20 bases. CDR3 DNA: TGTGCCATAGCGGACAGAGGGAAGAGAAATGAGCAGTTCTTC. Protein product: CAIADRGKRNEQFF.

V usage is TRBV27 and J usage is TRBJ2-7; 8 bases line up with TRBD1. Germline V gene data show CDR1 as MNHEY and CDR2 as SMNVEV (reference sequence). This CDR3 is 11 amino acids long. V shed 11 bases, J shed 7 bases, and the junction held 7 bases outside the gene matches. The CDR3 spells CAAGTGLEQYF. DNA of the CDR3: TGTGCCGCGGGGACAGGACTTGAGCAGTACTTC.

This sequence joins TRBV28 and TRBJ1-2; TRBD1 aligns across 7 bases. V was clipped by 6 bases and J by 4 bases; unmatched bases: 11. Germline V CDR1 and CDR2: MDHEN, SYDVKM. CDR3 length: 15 residues. CDR3 in amino acids: CASRSPGTAPYGYTF. The DNA for the CDR3 is TGTGCCAGCAGAAGCCCCGGGACAGCACCCTATGGCTACACCTTC.

This clonotype has at least ten counts. V usage is TRBV6-1 and J usage is TRBJ2-5, with 10 bases fitting TRBD2. The CDR3 consists of 14 residues. With V trimmed by 2 bases and J by 12 bases, 9 bases remained unmatched. CDR1 and CDR2 (germline): MNHNS, SASEGT. The DNA for the CDR3 is TGTGCCAGCAGTGAAAAGCTAGCGGGAGTTTCCGAGTACTTC. This codes for CASSEKLAGVSEYF.

This clonotype was seen a few times. J is TRBJ2-1 and V is TRBV10-3; 7 positions agree with TRBD2. V lost 2 bases and J lost 12; bases outside the gene matches: 4. The V gene's germline CDR1 is ENHRY and CDR2 SYGVKD. The CDR3 consists of 12 residues. CDR3 region: CAISEVGEGQFF. The CDR3 DNA reads as TGTGCCATCAGTGAGGTAGGGGAGGGGCAGTTCTTC.

This clonotype was seen many times. The rearrangement uses TRBV4-1 and TRBJ2-3, with 7 bases identical to TRBD1. The J segment lost 0 bases and the V segment lost 4 bases, leaving 7 bases of the junction unmatched. The CDR3 totals 16 residues. CDR1 and CDR2 from the germline V gene are MGHRA and YSYEKL. As DNA, the CDR3 is TGCGCCAGCAGCCTCCTCCCGGGACAGAGCACAGATACGCAGTATTTT. The encoded protein is CASSLLPGQSTDTQYF.

This clonotype was recorded many times. The J gene is TRBJ2-3, the V gene TRBV7-3; no firm D call. V lost 1 base and J 4 bases, leaving 6 bases between the germline ends. CDR1 is SGHTA, CDR2 FQGTGA, per germline. This CDR3 has 13 amino acids. The CDR3 DNA follows: TGTGCCAGCAGCTTAATGGCCTCAGATACGCAGTATTTT. Residues: CASSLMASDTQYF.

V and J are TRBV7-6 and TRBJ2-3; D is undetermined. V shed 0 bases and J shed 0 bases, with 1 base lying between them. In germline, CDR1 is SGHVS, CDR2 FNYEAQ. The CDR3 is 13 amino acids. CDR3 DNA: TGTGCCAGCAGCTTAGCTAGCACAGATACGCAGTATTTT. Translation: CASSLASTDTQYF.

In this sample, this clonotype turned up many times. This chain joins TRBV11-3 and TRBJ2-7; the D gene is possibly TRBD1 (7 bases). The CDR3 contains 15 residues. V lost 0 bases, J lost 3 bases, and 12 bases lay in between. CDR1 SGHNT and CDR2 YENEEA come from the germline V gene. This chain's CDR3 is CASSLEGGGGYEQYF. DNA for the CDR3: TGTGCCAGCAGCTTAGAAGGAGGGGGCGGCTACGAGCAGTACTTC. Full variable domain (rest looked up from reference TRBV11-3 and TRBJ2-7): EAGVVQSPRYKIIEKKQPVAFWCNPISGHNTLYWYLQNLGQGPELLIRYENEEAVDDSQLPKDRFSAERLKGVDSTLKIQPAELGDSAVYLCASSLEGGGGYEQYFGPGTRLTVT.

By sample fraction, this clonotype is medium-sized (0.01 to 0.1%). The chain has TRBV6-1 and TRBJ2-7; D possibly uses TRBD1 or TRBD2 (5 bases each). The V and J ends lost 2 bases and 0 bases respectively, with 11 bases between them. Germline lookup yields CDR1 MNHNS and CDR2 SASEGT. This CDR3 comprises 15 residues. The CDR3 DNA sequence: TGTGCCAGCAGTGAACTGTCAGGGAGCTCCTACGAGCAGTACTTC. Its protein is CASSELSGSSYEQYF.